The clone carrying this T cell receptor beta chain turned up a few times. The sample is drawn from a study of blood T cells in healthy people across ages. Sample-barcoded 5' priming and a J-beta primer mix drove a second PCR of roughly 7 to 11 cycles. TCRdb reanalysed the 5' RACE reads using MiXCR and keeps one entry per CDR3 protein. The table lists fewer than 2,000,000 distinct CDR3 sequences, almost 35% of them singletons. The ends lost 2 bases at V and 7 bases at J; junction bases unmatched: 2. The CDR3 is 15 amino acids. Germline V gene sequence: CDR1 SGHTA, CDR2 FQGTGA. The sequence was collected from a woman aged 30 to 39 in good health. The material sequenced was blood. V usage is TRBV7-3 and J usage is TRBJ2-1, with 13 bases fitting TRBD2. As DNA, the CDR3 is TGTGCCAGCAGCTTAGAGGGACTAGCGGGGAATGAGCAGTTCTTC. This encodes CASSLEGLAGNEQFF. The variable domain in full, completed from reference TRBV7-3 and TRBJ2-1, reads GAGVSQTPSNKVTEKGKYVELRCDPISGHTALYWYRQSLGQGPEFLIYFQGTGAADDSGLPNDRFFAVRPEGSVSTLKIQRTERGDSAVYLCASSLEGLAGNEQFFGPGTRLTVL.